The present T cell receptor (beta chain) was sequenced within a study of Ad26.COV2.S vaccination and SARS-CoV-2 variants. Study details: The donor belonged to the COV1001 Ad26.COV2.S trial arm. The vaccine Ad26.COV2.S was put into the muscle once, or twice with 56 days between.

The study's findings and limits: Breadth, reportedly substantial, characterized the spike-specific CD8+ and CD4+ T cell responses after vaccination.

The method was immunoSEQ multiplex PCR; TCRdb's version includes in-frame clones alone and lacks a portion of them. The repertoire holds roughly 700,000 clones, with roughly 90% as singletons. The CDR3 consists of 14 residues. V was cut by 0 bases and J by 5 bases, with 11 bases left in between. Germline V CDR1 and CDR2: GTSNPN, SVGIG (reference sequence). This clone was seen a handful of times. What it binds is not known. Regarding treatment: some 20 received Ad26.COV2.S at low or high dose, single or two shots; several received placebo; per-sample allocation not given. Collection of samples fell on day 63 after the first vaccine or placebo injection. A Boston adult aged 18-55 years was the donor.

The receptor was derived from a person between 18 and 59 years old who received the Ad26.COV2.S COVID-19 vaccine or a placebo. The J gene is TRBJ1-5, the V gene TRBV30; D remains unclear. Specimen: peripheral blood, collected in a trial of Ad26.COV2.S vaccine versus placebo. CDR3 protein: CAWSVLGYHQPQHF. CDR3 nucleotides: TGTGCCTGGAGTGTACTTGGGTATCATCAGCCCCAGCATTTT.